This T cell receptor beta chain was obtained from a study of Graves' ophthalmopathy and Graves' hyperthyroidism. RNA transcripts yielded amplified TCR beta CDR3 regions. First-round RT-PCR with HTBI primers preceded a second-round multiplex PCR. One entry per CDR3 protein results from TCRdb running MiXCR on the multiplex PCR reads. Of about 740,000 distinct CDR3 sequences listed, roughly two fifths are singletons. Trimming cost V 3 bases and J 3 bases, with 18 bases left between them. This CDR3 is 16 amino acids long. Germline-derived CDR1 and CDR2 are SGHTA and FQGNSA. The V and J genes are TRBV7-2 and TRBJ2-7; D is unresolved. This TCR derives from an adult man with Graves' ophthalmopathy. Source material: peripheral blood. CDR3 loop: CASSLVSGRHFYEQYF. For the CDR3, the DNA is TGTGCCAGCAGCTTGGTTTCTGGACGTCATTTCTACGAGCAGTACTTC.